The entry below gives a single TCR beta chain sequence along with its context. The antigen is not known. The CDR3 contains 14 residues. CDR1 is MNHEY, CDR2 SVGAGI, per germline. This sample was included in a study of T cell clusters in autoimmune cytopenias. Overall study results and limits: A dominant lymphoma-associated repertoire apparently masked the cluster-lack signature in secondary cytopenia versus chronic lymphocytic leukemia. TRB repertoire shifts in secondary cytopenia and chronic lymphocytic leukemia mostly reflected lymphoma, not autoimmunity.

TRB amplification used around 260 ng of peripheral blood genomic DNA. One tube held mixed TRB-A and TRB-B primer pools for touch-down PCR. TCRdb derives one entry per CDR3 protein from the multiplex PCR reads, leaving out DNA. The record lists 1,000 to 1,500 distinct CDR3 sequences, of which the ten most abundant hold 29%. Sequenced input: peripheral blood. The V and J genes are TRBV6-5 and TRBJ2-1; lacking DNA, the TRBD1 call made by TCRdb goes unchecked. The TCR sequence derives from a human donor with an autoimmune cytopenia or autoimmune hepatitis (not recorded which). The CDR3 sequence is CASSYWDSNNEQFF.